These 6 T cell receptor beta chains originate from one sample sequenced in a study of human T cells and chemical hapten exposure. TCRdb analysed the RACE reads with MiXCR anew, one entry per CDR3 protein. The sample includes 35,000 to 45,000 distinct CDR3 sequences, 8% to 9% of them seen just once. Time point described: patch test 2, 6 weeks after DPC sensitization. Treatment specified: therapeutic diphenylcyclopropenone sensitization with weekly scalp DPC. Here the sequenced sample was whole blood, taken in connection with sensitization to the hapten diphenylcyclopropenone (DPC). These receptors came from a woman aged 35 to 49 with alopecia areata. Some clones in this sample may be carry-over from other donors' samples.

This clonotype was picked up many times. The rearrangement links TRBV20-1 to TRBJ1-6; a weak D match, TRBD1 (5 bases). Between the trimmed V and J ends, which lost 5 bases and 6 bases, there was a span of 17 bases. From germline, CDR1 is DFQATT and CDR2 SNEGSKA (reference sequence). This CDR3 is 15 amino acids long. In DNA form, the CDR3 reads TGCAGTGCTCCCCGGGACCGCGCTAGTAATTCACCCCTCCACTTT. This translates into CSAPRDRASNSPLHF.

This clonotype was seen repeatedly, ten times or more. This sequence joins TRBV11-2 and TRBJ2-2, with D hard to call. Germline V gene lookup returns CDR1 SGHAT and CDR2 FQNNGV. V was shortened by 5 bases and J by 0 bases, with 13 bases between the two germline ends. The CDR3 has 16 residues. CDR3 coding DNA: TGTGCCAGCAGCCGGACGTACAGCCCGAACACCGGGGAGCTGTTTTTT. Its protein is CASSRTYSPNTGELFF.

As DNA, the CDR3 is TGTGCCAGCAGCTTAGGGGTGTCTGGGACAGGGATCGCGTACGAGCAGTACTTC. It is translated as CASSLGVSGTGIAYEQYF. The chain carries TRBV7-9 and TRBJ2-7, with 9 bases that match TRBD1. This CDR3 is built from 18 residues. The V gene's germline CDR1 is SEHNR and CDR2 FQNEAQ (reference sequence). V lost 1 base and J lost 4; bases outside the gene matches: 14.

The DNA of the CDR3 is TGCAGTGCCGTGGACTTGCAGGAACCCTACGAGCAGTACTTC. This gives the protein CSAVDLQEPYEQYF. The chain employs TRBV20-1 and TRBJ2-7; a weak D match, TRBD2 (5 bases). Germline CDR1 and CDR2: DFQATT and SNEGSKA (reference sequence). V was clipped by 6 bases and J by 2 bases, with 17 bases between them. The CDR3 sequence is 14 residues long.

This clonotype was picked up many times. The CDR3 coding sequence is TGCAGTGCTAGAGACCCAAACAGGGGCCGCGAGCAGTACTTC. It encodes CSARDPNRGREQYF. The rearrangement joins TRBV20-1 to TRBJ2-7; TRBD1 agrees at 7 bases. V shed 0 bases and J 6 bases; nucleotides not matched to a gene: 8. Looked up from germline, CDR1 is DFQATT and CDR2 is SNEGSKA (reference sequence). The CDR3 has 14 residues.

This clonotype came up many times. The chain recombines TRBV29-1 with TRBJ1-1, with D hard to call. V lost 6 bases to trimming and J lost 1 base, with 9 bases between them. Germline V gene lookup returns CDR1 SQVTM and CDR2 ANQGSEA. The CDR3 is 12 amino acids. This CDR3 reads CSVGWGNTEAFF. CDR3 DNA sequence: TGCAGCGTCGGCTGGGGGAACACTGAAGCTTTCTTT.